The 28 T cell receptor beta chains presented below share a single source sample, sequenced in a study of shared clonotypes between healthy human individuals. This table comes from immunoSEQ multiplex PCR, and its TCRdb copy is limited to in-frame clones, with some not included. The top ten hold 12% of the sample, which has approximately 470,000 clones, roughly 80% seen once. Sequenced material: PBMCs. The receptors derive from a woman between 40 and 50 years old in good health. Some clones in this sample may be carry-over from other donors' samples.

This clone has ten or more counts. The chain couples TRBV5-1 to TRBJ1-1; D gene ambiguous. The CDR3 is 14 residues long. Germline loops: CDR1 SGHRS, CDR2 YFSETQ. V lost 0 bases and J 1 base, leaving 7 bases between the germline ends. CDR3 sequence reads: CASSLAGRNTEAFF. For the CDR3, the DNA is TGCGCCAGCAGCTTGGCCGGGCGGAACACTGAAGCTTTCTTT.

This clone was found many times. The chain joins TRBV4-2 to TRBJ2-3; 12 bases are shared with TRBD2. Trimming removed 2 bases from V and 6 bases from J; junction bases left unmatched: 9. Germline V CDR1 and CDR2: LGHNA, YNFKEQ. This CDR3 is built from 17 residues. The CDR3 DNA follows: TGTGCCAGCAGCCAACGAGGCGGGACTAGCGGGTCTGATACGCAGTATTTT. This translates into CASSQRGGTSGSDTQYF.

The genes are TRBV27 and TRBJ2-1; possibly TRBD1 or TRBD2 for D (5 bases each). From germline, CDR1 is MNHEY and CDR2 SMNVEV (reference sequence). The CDR3 contains 14 residues. With 4 bases removed from V and 0 bases from J, the gap between germline ends came to 7 bases. The CDR3 protein is CASSWGSSYNEQFF. CDR3 nucleotide sequence: TGTGCCAGCAGTTGGGGGAGCTCCTACAATGAGCAGTTCTTC.

The J gene is TRBJ2-7, the V gene TRBV7-9, with TRBD2 identical over 12 bases. The germline V gene encodes CDR1 SEHNR and CDR2 FQNEAQ (reference sequence). The CDR3 runs 14 residues. V trimming: 2 bases; J trimming: 4 bases; junction bases outside the gene matches: 0. CDR3 loop: CASSLTSGRYEQYF. The CDR3 region has the DNA TGTGCCAGCAGCTTAACTAGCGGGAGGTACGAGCAGTACTTC.

This chain uses TRBV6-6 with TRBJ2-7; D tentatively reads TRBD1 or TRBD2 (5 bases each). CDR1 is MNHNY, CDR2 SVGAGI, per germline (reference sequence). V was shortened by 0 bases and J by 12 bases, with 15 bases between the two germline ends. The CDR3 contains 13 residues. CDR3: CASSYSPREITYF. The CDR3 DNA reads TGTGCCAGCAGTTACTCACCCAGGGAGATCACGTACTTC.

This clone came up a few times. The gene calls are TRBV5-4 and TRBJ1-4; D perhaps matches TRBD1 (6 bases). The germline gives CDR1 SGHNT, CDR2 YYREEE (reference sequence). This CDR3 has 14 amino acids. The germline V and J ends were trimmed by 7 bases and 0 bases, with 10 bases remaining between them. The CDR3: CASRNRATNEKLFF. The CDR3 DNA reads as TGTGCCAGCCGGAACAGGGCAACTAATGAAAAACTGTTTTTT.

For this clone: The sample contains more than one DNA sequence encoding this CDR3. The rearrangement links TRBV7-3 to TRBJ2-5; D remains unclear. The CDR3 spans 13 residues. V lost 0 bases to trimming and J lost 5 bases, with 7 bases between them. The germline CDR1 and CDR2 sequences are SGHTA and FQGTGA. As DNA, the CDR3 is TGTGCCAGCAGCTTAACACGGCGGGAGACCCAGTACTTC. It codes for CASSLTRRETQYF. Variable domain in full (rest from reference TRBV7-3 and TRBJ2-5): GAGVSQTPSNKVTEKGKYVELRCDPISGHTALYWYRQSLGQGPEFLIYFQGTGAADDSGLPNDRFFAVRPEGSVSTLKIQRTERGDSAVYLCASSLTRRETQYFGPGTRLLVL.

For this clone: Only one base separates this from a far larger clonotype, so it likely reflects a read error. Other DNA sequences in the same sample also yield this CDR3. The chain is built from TRBV7-3 and TRBJ1-1; 9 bases are a match to TRBD1. CDR1 is SGHTA and CDR2 is FQGTGA in the germline V gene. The CDR3 extends over 14 amino acids. CDR3 DNA: TGTGCCAGCAGCGTGACAGGGGGGAACACCGAAGCTTTCTTT. The encoded protein is CASSVTGGNTEAFF.

As for this clone: Distinct nucleotide sequences in the sample also encode this CDR3. This chain links TRBV7-3 with TRBJ2-5; possibly TRBD2 for D (5 bases). CDR3 length: 13 amino acids. Between the trimmed V and J ends, which lost 5 bases and 1 base, there was a span of 8 bases. Germline V gives CDR1 SGHTA, CDR2 FQGTGA. The CDR3 DNA is TGTGCCAGCAGCCCGGGAATCCAAGAGACCCAGTACTTC. As protein: CASSPGIQETQYF.

V is TRBV4-1 and J is TRBJ1-4; 9 bases map to TRBD1. The CDR3 extends over 13 amino acids. In germline, CDR1 is MGHRA, CDR2 YSYEKL. V trimming: 4 bases; J trimming: 12 bases; junction bases outside the gene matches: 6. In DNA, the CDR3 is TGCGCCAGCAGCCCACTCCGGGACAGGGAACTGTTTTTT. Protein product: CASSPLRDRELFF.

Worth noting for this clone: A much bigger clone sits one base away, suggesting this may be a read error. This sequence joins TRBV11-2 and TRBJ1-1; D may be TRBD1 (6 bases). CDR1 and CDR2 from the germline V gene are SGHAT and FQNNGV. CDR3 length equals 14 residues. DNA for the CDR3: TGTGCCAGCAGCGCCTGGACAGCTAACACCGAAGCTTTCTTT. It yields the protein CASSAWTANTEAFF.

On this clone itself: One base separates it from a far larger clone, so it is likely a read error. Other DNA sequences in the sample encode the same CDR3. The CDR3, as DNA: TGCGCCTGGAGTGTACTACAGTCTAATGAAAAACTGTTTTTT. Protein sequence: CAWSVLQSNEKLFF. V usage is TRBV30 and J usage is TRBJ1-4, with unresolved D. The CDR3 contains 14 residues. The germline CDR1 and CDR2 sequences are GTSNPN and SVGIG (reference sequence).

The rearrangement joins TRBV7-2 to TRBJ2-3; 10 bases fit TRBD2. Germline CDR1 SGHTA, CDR2 FQGNSA. This CDR3 comprises 15 residues. The junction had 7 bases not matched to a gene; V was cut back by 5 bases and J by 5 bases. The CDR3 nucleotides are TGTGCCAGCAGCCCAGCGGGAGGGCATGGAGATACGCAGTATTTT. It encodes CASSPAGGHGDTQYF.

This chain connects TRBV4-3 to TRBJ2-4, with 14 positions matching TRBD2. The CDR3 is made up of 17 amino acids. The germline CDR1 and CDR2 sequences are LGHNA and YSLEER. V shed 4 bases and J 3 bases; nucleotides not matched to a gene: 5. In DNA, the CDR3 is TGCGCCAGCAGCCCCGGGACTAGCGGGAGATACAAAAACATTCAGTACTTC. Translated: CASSPGTSGRYKNIQYF.

This clone was counted many times. The CDR3 loop reads CASSLAPSGRGGNIQYF. CDR3 nucleotides: TGTGCCAGCAGCTTAGCCCCTAGCGGGAGGGGTGGAAACATTCAGTACTTC. The V call is TRBV7-6, the J call TRBJ2-4; 12 bases align to TRBD2. The V segment lost 0 bases and the J segment 6 bases; nucleotides outside the gene matches: 6. The CDR3 runs to 17 residues. Germline CDR1 SGHVS, CDR2 FNYEAQ.

The gene calls are TRBV15 and TRBJ2-7; a weak D match, TRBD1 (5 bases). The germline V gene encodes CDR1 LNHNV and CDR2 YYDKDF (reference sequence). The CDR3 is 12 residues long. With 6 bases removed from V and 3 bases from J, the gap between germline ends came to 9 bases. The CDR3 reads CATSGQGYEQYF. In DNA, the CDR3 is TGTGCCACCAGTGGGCAGGGCTACGAGCAGTACTTC.

This clone has just a few counts. This chain links TRBV27 with TRBJ1-5; the D is unclear. The CDR3 extends over 13 amino acids. Germline V gives CDR1 MNHEY, CDR2 SMNVEV (reference sequence). Trimming cost V 3 bases and J 2 bases, with 5 bases left between them. CDR3 residues: CASSFQGNQPQHF. CDR3 sequence (DNA): TGTGCCAGCAGTTTCCAGGGCAATCAGCCCCAGCATTTT.

A remark on this clone: This clone may be a read error of a much larger clone one base away. Other DNA sequences of this sample code for an identical CDR3. This sequence joins TRBV18 and TRBJ2-3, with D tentatively TRBD1 or TRBD2 (5 bases each). Germline loops: CDR1 KGHSH, CDR2 LQKENI. The CDR3 has 15 residues. The CDR3 spells CASSPPGPGTDTQYF. CDR3 DNA: TGTGCCAGCTCTCCACCGGGACCCGGAACAGATACGCAGTACTTT. The full variable domain, completed using reference TRBV18 and TRBJ2-3, is NAGVMQNPRHLVRRRGQEARLRCSPMKGHSHVYWYRQLPEEGLKFMVYLQKENIIDESGMPKERFSAEFPKEGPSILRIQQVVRGDSAAYFCASSPPGPGTDTQYFGPGTRLTVL.

For this clone: A far larger clone lies a single base away; this is likely a read error. The same CDR3 arises from other DNA sequences in this sample as well. The gene calls are TRBV4-1 and TRBJ1-1; tentative D call: TRBD1 (5 bases). The CDR3 extends over 16 amino acids. Germline V gene sequence: CDR1 MGHRA, CDR2 YSYEKL. The chain's CDR3 is CASSQTLRDEDTEAFF. The CDR3 coding sequence is TGCGCCAGCAGCCAAACTCTTCGAGACGAGGACACTGAGGCTTTCTTT.

Details on this clone: At one boundary the junction diverges from the germline segment, which might be a read error. J is TRBJ2-7 and V is TRBV14; D call uncertain. Germline loops: CDR1 SGHDN, CDR2 FVKESK. CDR3 length: 9 amino acids. The CDR3 nucleotides read TGTGCCAGCAGCCAAGACAACTTCTTC. Encoded protein: CASSQDNFF. Combining the CDR3 with reference TRBV14 and TRBJ2-7 gives the whole variable domain EAGVTQFPSHSVIEKGQTVTLRCDPISGHDNLYWYRRVMGKEIKFLLHFVKESKQDESGMPNNRFLAERTGGTYSTLKVQPAELEDSGVYFCASSQDNFFGPGTRLTVT.

Comment on this clone: With a much larger clone just one base away, this may be a read error. This sample also contains other DNA sequences that code for the same CDR3. CDR3 sequence: CASSLERVDPIYGYTF. CDR3 nucleotides: TGTGCCAGCAGCTTGGAACGGGTCGACCCTATCTATGGCTACACATTC. The chain links TRBV5-4 to TRBJ1-2; D call uncertain. This CDR3 has 16 amino acids. From germline, CDR1 is SGHNT and CDR2 YYREEE (reference sequence).

The chain recombines TRBV2 with TRBJ2-1, with D unresolved. With 5 bases removed from V and 8 bases from J, the gap between germline ends came to 10 bases. The CDR3 covers 12 residues. Germline V gives CDR1 SNHLY, CDR2 FYNNEI. The CDR3 nucleotides read TGTGCCAGCAGTTCCGCCGAGGATGAGCAGTTCTTC. Amino acid sequence: CASSSAEDEQFF.

This chain uses TRBV11-2 with TRBJ2-5; 15 nucleotides match TRBD2. There are 15 residues in the CDR3. V gave up 5 bases and J gave up 8 bases; unmatched junction bases: 6. The V gene's germline CDR1 is SGHAT and CDR2 FQNNGV. CDR3 in amino acids: CASSRGLAGGPTQYF. Written as DNA, the CDR3 is TGTGCCAGCAGCCGAGGACTAGCGGGAGGGCCAACCCAGTACTTC.

This clone was seen at least ten times. Within the sample, other DNA sequences also encode this same CDR3. V is TRBV11-2 and J is TRBJ2-1; TRBD2 aligns across 9 bases. The J segment lost 0 bases and the V segment lost 6 bases, leaving 6 bases of the junction unmatched. Germline V gene data show CDR1 as SGHAT and CDR2 as FQNNGV. CDR3 length: 16 amino acids. This CDR3 reads CASRNSGRGSYNEQFF. The CDR3 region has the DNA TGTGCCAGCAGGAATAGCGGGAGAGGCTCCTACAATGAGCAGTTCTTC.

This clone was detected only once. The chain employs TRBV28 and TRBJ2-6, with D uncertain. This CDR3 comprises 15 residues. Trimming shortened V by 3 bases and J by 0 bases, and 6 bases separated the two germline ends. Germline CDR1 MDHEN, CDR2 SYDVKM. CDR3 sequence reads: CASSFLLSGANVLTF. CDR3 nucleotides: TGTGCCAGCAGTTTTTTGCTCTCTGGGGCCAACGTCCTGACTTTC.

About this clone itself: This may come from a read error, since a much larger clone is one base off. The same CDR3 is also encoded by other DNA sequences in this sample. The V call is TRBV9, the J call TRBJ2-2, with TRBD1 identical over 7 bases. The CDR3 runs 16 residues. Per germline, CDR1 SGDLS and CDR2 YYNGEE. CDR3 in DNA: TGTGCTAGCAGCCCTCGGACAGGAACGAACACCGGGGAGCTGTTTTTT. It encodes CASSPRTGTNTGELFF.

Details on this clone: A far larger clone is a single base away, which makes a read error likely. The sample carries other DNA sequences with the same CDR3. V gene TRBV11-2 combines with J gene TRBJ2-5; 7 positions agree with TRBD1. V shed 1 base and J 11 bases; nucleotides not matched to a gene: 10. The CDR3 is made up of 14 amino acids. CDR1 and CDR2 from the germline V gene are SGHAT and FQNNGV. The CDR3 region has the DNA TGTGCCAGCAGCTTAGTGACAGGGCCCTATGAGCAGTACTTC. Residues: CASSLVTGPYEQYF. Using reference TRBV11-2 and TRBJ2-5 for the parts outside the CDR3, the full variable domain is EAGVAQSPRYKIIEKRQSVAFWCNPISGHATLYWYQQILGQGPKLLIQFQNNGVVDDSQLPKDRFSAERLKGVDSTLKIQPAKLEDSAVYLCASSLVTGPYEQYFGPGTRLLVL.

The chain uses TRBV7-8 and TRBJ1-5; D unresolved. The CDR3 consists of 21 residues. Trimming took off 3 bases at V and 0 bases at J, with 27 bases between the two ends. Germline CDR1 reads SGHVS; CDR2 reads FQNEAQ. The CDR3 DNA sequence: TGTGCCAGCAGCTTCGGGCGCCCGCAGACTCTGAACGTCCGTAGCAATCAGCCCCAGCATTTT. Protein product: CASSFGRPQTLNVRSNQPQHF.